The T cell receptor beta chain under discussion was sequenced for a study of T cells expressing NK-cell markers. Across the study: One of the eight sequenced donors was seronegative, whereas the other seven were HCMV-seropositive.

The CDR3 is 13 residues long. CDR1 is SEHNR and CDR2 is FQNEAQ in the germline V gene (reference sequence). TCRdb re-called the 5' RACE reads and shows each CDR3 protein once, DNA omitted. This repertoire includes over 150,000 distinct CDR3 sequences. The rearrangement links TRBV7-9 to TRBJ1-2; lacking DNA, the TRBD1 call made by TCRdb goes unchecked. Sequenced: blood T cells: a sorted CD56 or NKG2C T cell subset, CD4+ or CD8+ T cells, or bulk PBMC T cells (not recorded which). The TCR comes from a man aged 18-69 years in good health. CDR3 sequence reads: CASSPRGGYGYTF.